One sample yielded the 21 T cell receptor beta chains listed below, sequenced in a study of blood T cell repertoires in COVID-19. Generated by immunoSEQ multiplex PCR, the TCRdb table keeps only in-frame clones and is missing some. The top ten clones hold approximately 2.4% of a sample with tens of thousands of clones, 74% of them seen once. Material: peripheral blood. Receptors originate from a human donor with acute or convalescent COVID-19. The donor label of this sample is uncertain.

The chain recombines TRBV30 with TRBJ1-3; D remains ambiguous. Germline V gene data show CDR1 as GTSNPN and CDR2 as SVGIG (reference sequence). The CDR3 extends over 15 amino acids. V was cut by 4 bases and J by 0 bases, with 13 bases left in between. CDR3 nucleotides: TGTGCCTGGAACACACAGTCCTTCTCTGGAAACACCATATATTTT. It translates to CAWNTQSFSGNTIYF.

The genes are TRBV14 and TRBJ2-3; D may be TRBD2 (5 bases). Germline V lookup: CDR1 SGHDN, CDR2 FVKESK. V dropped 0 bases and J dropped 3 bases, with 10 bases sitting between them. The CDR3 extends over 15 amino acids. The CDR3 sequence: CASSQEGLGTDTQYF. The CDR3 DNA reads TGTGCCAGCAGCCAAGAAGGACTCGGAACAGATACGCAGTATTTT.

V gene TRBV29-1 combines with J gene TRBJ2-5; TRBD1 aligns across 8 bases. The CDR3 extends over 13 amino acids. Looked up from germline, CDR1 is SQVTM and CDR2 is ANQGSEA. With 2 bases clipped from V and 9 bases from J, the junction kept 8 bases outside the gene matches. CDR3 loop: CSVERGQAVAQYF. The CDR3 coding sequence is TGCAGCGTTGAACGGGGACAGGCAGTTGCCCAGTACTTC. Variable domain in full (rest from reference TRBV29-1 and TRBJ2-5): SAVISQKPSRDICQRGTSLTIQCQVDSQVTMMFWYRQQPGQSLTLIATANQGSEATYESGFVIDKFPISRPNLTFSTLTVSNMSPEDSSIYLCSVERGQAVAQYFGPGTRLLVL.

This clone was seen a few times. This chain uses TRBV5-5 with TRBJ1-6; D not resolved. Germline CDR1 and CDR2: SGHKS and YYEKEE (reference sequence). Between the trimmed V and J ends, which lost 0 bases and 7 bases, there was a span of 11 bases. The CDR3 runs to 15 residues. The CDR3 nucleotides are TGTGCCAGCAGCTTGGAGTTACAGAAAAATTCACCCCTCCACTTT. Translated: CASSLELQKNSPLHF.

The V call is TRBV24-1, the J call TRBJ2-1; 11 bases are a match to TRBD2. The germline gives CDR1 KGHDR, CDR2 SFDVKD. The CDR3 loop spans 17 amino acids. V was clipped by 2 bases and J by 0 bases; unmatched bases: 2. The CDR3 region is CATSDSGTSGSYNEQFF. The CDR3 coding sequence is TGTGCCACCAGTGATTCCGGGACTAGCGGCTCCTACAATGAGCAGTTCTTC.

This clone came up once. V gene TRBV9 combines with J gene TRBJ1-3; 8 positions agree with TRBD1. CDR3 length: 15 residues. Germline V CDR1 and CDR2: SGDLS, YYNGEE. V dropped 3 bases and J dropped 0; count of bases not matched to a gene: 2. CDR3 region: CASSGDRPSGNTIYF. The CDR3 DNA follows: TGTGCCAGCAGCGGGGACAGGCCCTCTGGAAACACCATATATTTT.

The V and J genes are TRBV28 and TRBJ2-3; TRBD2 might be the D (5 bases). V lost 6 bases and J lost 11, with 15 bases in between. From germline, CDR1 is MDHEN and CDR2 SYDVKM. The CDR3 has 12 amino acids. The CDR3 DNA reads as TGTGCCAGCAGGACCTACCCCGAGGGGCAGTATTTT. This sequence encodes CASRTYPEGQYF.

The chain carries TRBV3-1 (or the pseudogene TRBV3-2) and TRBJ1-2, with D perhaps TRBD1 (6 bases). The CDR3 is 14 residues long. V was trimmed by 3 bases and J by 8 bases, leaving 16 bases between them. Looked up from germline, CDR1 is LGHDT and CDR2 is YNNKEL (reference sequence). CDR3 nucleotide sequence: TGTGCCAGCAGCCACCCAAGCGGGGGCTTGGGCTACACCTTC. Amino acids: CASSHPSGGLGYTF.

The chain has TRBV5-6 and TRBJ1-6; 10 positions agree with TRBD1. CDR1 and CDR2 from the germline V gene are SGHDT and YYEEEE. J gave up 9 bases and V 3 bases, and 6 bases lay outside the gene matches. This CDR3 is built from 15 residues. The CDR3, as DNA: TGTGCCAGCAGCTCGGGACAGGGGCCGGGTTCACCCCTCCACTTT. Protein sequence: CASSSGQGPGSPLHF.

The chain has TRBV2 and TRBJ2-1; TRBD2 agrees at 8 bases. Germline values: CDR1 SNHLY, CDR2 FYNNEI. CDR3 length: 18 residues. V gave up 4 bases and J gave up 4 bases; unmatched junction bases: 15. CDR3: CASSGLRTSRQPYNEQFF. The CDR3 bases are TGTGCCAGCAGTGGACTCCGGACTAGCCGTCAACCATACAATGAGCAGTTCTTC.

The chain carries TRBV5-8 and TRBJ1-1; 10 bases are shared with TRBD1. Germline assignment: CDR1 SGHTS and CDR2 YDEGEE. The CDR3 has 15 amino acids. Trimming removed 4 bases from V and 1 base from J; junction bases left unmatched: 4. DNA for the CDR3: TGTGCCAGCAGCCGACGGACAGGGGGGAACACTGAAGCTTTCTTT. Protein sequence: CASSRRTGGNTEAFF.

This chain links TRBV6-2 or TRBV6-3 with TRBJ2-7, with D maybe TRBD2 (5 bases). Germline values: CDR1 MNHEY, CDR2 SVGEGT. The V gene lost 2 bases and the J gene lost 1 base, with 9 bases spanning the gap. The CDR3 is made up of 14 amino acids. The CDR3 region has the DNA TGTGCCAGCAGTTACCGGCCGGGATCCTACGAGCAGTACGTC. This translates into CASSYRPGSYEQYV.

This sequence joins TRBV2 and TRBJ2-7, with 7 bases that match TRBD2. This CDR3 contains 15 residues. The V segment lost 4 bases and the J segment 2 bases; nucleotides outside the gene matches: 8. Germline CDR1 and CDR2: SNHLY and FYNNEI. The CDR3 sequence: CASSGWGGTTYEQYV. CDR3 in DNA: TGTGCCAGCAGTGGATGGGGGGGGACCACCTACGAGCAGTACGTC.

This clone came up a few times. V gene TRBV2 combines with J gene TRBJ2-3; TRBD2 might be the D (6 bases). From germline, CDR1 is SNHLY and CDR2 FYNNEI. V dropped 5 bases and J dropped 2 bases, with 8 bases sitting between them. The CDR3 loop spans 13 amino acids. The CDR3 sequence: CASSRETTDTQYF. The CDR3 DNA is TGTGCCAGCAGTCGGGAGACCACAGATACGCAGTATTTT. The complete variable domain, with remaining parts taken from reference TRBV2 and TRBJ2-3, reads EPEVTQTPSHQVTQMGQEVILRCVPISNHLYFYWYRQILGQKVEFLVSFYNNEISEKSEIFDDQFSVERPDGSNFTLKIRSTKLEDSAMYFCASSRETTDTQYFGPGTRLTVL.

This chain links TRBV5-6 with TRBJ1-6; 11 bases line up with TRBD1. V was pared by 5 bases and J by 1 base, with 8 bases of the junction left unmatched. The germline V gene encodes CDR1 SGHDT and CDR2 YYEEEE. This CDR3 spans 18 amino acids. This chain's CDR3 is CASRHSGQGASYNSPLHF. For the CDR3, the DNA is TGTGCCAGCAGACATTCCGGACAGGGGGCTTCCTATAATTCACCCCTCCACTTT.

The chain combines TRBV11-3 with TRBJ2-1, with 16 nucleotides matching TRBD2. This CDR3 region has 16 residues. V lost 5 bases to trimming and J lost 6 bases; unmatched junction nucleotides: 4. CDR1 SGHNT and CDR2 YENEEA come from the germline V gene. DNA for the CDR3: TGTGCCAGCAGCCTGGGACTAGCGGGAGGGCGCAATGAGCAGTTCTTC. Amino acid sequence: CASSLGLAGGRNEQFF.

This clone was counted a single time. The rearrangement uses TRBV28 and TRBJ1-6; D ambiguous. V was pared by 8 bases and J by 6 bases, with 5 bases between. CDR3 length: 11 residues. CDR1 is MDHEN, CDR2 SYDVKM, per germline. CDR3 nucleotide sequence: TGTGCCAGCCGGGGTAATTCACCCCTCCACTTT. Its translation: CASRGNSPLHF.

This clone appeared once. The chain carries TRBV18 and TRBJ2-7; TRBD1 agrees at 7 bases. V was pared by 3 bases and J by 2 bases, with 1 base of the junction left unmatched. The CDR3 covers 13 residues. Germline lookup yields CDR1 KGHSH and CDR2 LQKENI. This CDR3 reads CASSPGQTYEQYV. CDR3 DNA: TGTGCCAGCTCACCGGGACAGACCTACGAGCAGTACGTC.

The CDR3 DNA reads as TGTGCCAGCACCTCGGACAAAGTAATGAACACTGAAGCTTTCTTT. Protein sequence: CASTSDKVMNTEAFF. The chain carries TRBV2 and TRBJ1-1; possibly TRBD1 for D (5 bases). The CDR3 totals 15 residues. Germline CDR1 and CDR2: SNHLY and FYNNEI. V was shortened by 7 bases and J by 0 bases, with 15 bases between the two germline ends.

This clone occurred a few times. J is TRBJ1-5 and V is TRBV20-1; possible D gene TRBD1, 5 bases. Germline values: CDR1 DFQATT, CDR2 SNEGSKA (reference sequence). The CDR3 runs to 13 residues. Trimming stripped 3 bases from V and 7 bases from J, with 13 bases between. The CDR3, as DNA: TGCAGTGCTAGTGCAGGGCTCAGCCAGCCCCAGCATTTT. It translates to CSASAGLSQPQHF.

This clone is a singleton in its sample. This chain uses TRBV7-3 with TRBJ1-1, with a weak D call TRBD1 (5 bases). Germline V gene lookup returns CDR1 SGHTA and CDR2 FQGTGA. Trimming removed 4 bases at V and 7 bases at J, with 13 bases between. This CDR3 has 13 amino acids. The chain's CDR3 is CASSSGGTLEAFF. The CDR3 coding sequence is TGTGCCAGCAGCTCTGGAGGGACGCTTGAAGCTTTCTTT.